These 10 T cell receptor beta chains originate from one sample sequenced in a study of T cells after yellow fever vaccination. TCRdb re-called the 5' RACE reads with MiXCR, one entry per CDR3 protein. The table shows about 150,000 distinct CDR3 sequences, with about 6.9% occurring only once. The sequencing here drew on CD4+ T cells sorted from PBMCs, taken 10 days after the yellow fever booster vaccination. The receptors come from a man aged 25-40 years who received the YFV17D yellow fever vaccine.

CDR3 region: CASSLTGANTGELFF. The CDR3 DNA reads as TGCGCCAGCAGCTTGACAGGGGCGAACACCGGGGAGCTGTTTTTT. V is TRBV5-1 and J is TRBJ2-2; 7 bases fit TRBD1. Trimming removed 1 base from V and 0 bases from J; junction bases left unmatched: 0. The CDR3 runs to 15 residues. Per germline, CDR1 SGHRS and CDR2 YFSETQ.

This clonotype was recorded many times. The chain joins TRBV6-1 to TRBJ2-7, with TRBD1 identical over 7 bases. From germline, CDR1 is MNHNS and CDR2 SASEGT. V shed 5 bases, J shed 2 bases, and the junction held 6 bases outside the gene matches. The CDR3 totals 14 residues. The CDR3 here is CASSRPGQTYEQYF. The CDR3 DNA reads TGTGCCAGCAGTCGCCCGGGACAGACCTACGAGCAGTACTTC.

This clonotype appeared many times. The V gene is TRBV5-6, the J gene TRBJ2-1; TRBD1 agrees at 7 bases. The CDR3 contains 13 residues. Trimming at V came to 4 bases and at J to 6 bases, leaving 4 bases not matched to a gene. Per the germline V gene, CDR1 is SGHDT and CDR2 is YYEEEE. The CDR3 DNA reads TGTGCCAGCAGCCTACAGGGGACCAATGAGCAGTTCTTC. Translation gives CASSLQGTNEQFF.

Many counts were recorded for this clonotype. V usage is TRBV29-1 and J usage is TRBJ1-1; the D is unclear. V shed 7 bases and J shed 0 bases, with 21 bases lying between them. Germline loops: CDR1 SQVTM, CDR2 ANQGSEA. The CDR3 runs to 16 residues. The chain's CDR3 is CSATDPSRAVNTEAFF. The CDR3, as DNA: TGCAGCGCCACCGATCCCTCCCGGGCCGTGAACACTGAAGCTTTCTTT.

This clonotype was seen repeatedly, ten times or more. The chain combines TRBV7-2 with TRBJ1-1; D is unclear. CDR3 length: 16 residues. The ends were cut back, 0 bases at V and 4 bases at J, with 15 bases in the middle. The germline gives CDR1 SGHTA, CDR2 FQGNSA. CDR3 sequence (DNA): TGTGCCAGCAGCTTAGCTTCCTCCCAGGCGGGCACTGAAGCTTTCTTT. Residues: CASSLASSQAGTEAFF.

This clonotype was observed at least ten times. J is TRBJ2-2 and V is TRBV9; D unclear. From germline, CDR1 is SGDLS and CDR2 YYNGEE. V was trimmed by 6 bases and J by 8 bases, leaving 8 bases between them. The CDR3 loop spans 11 amino acids. CDR3 loop: CASKAEGELFF. The CDR3, as DNA: TGTGCCAGCAAGGCCGAGGGGGAGCTGTTTTTT.

About this clonotype: A much larger clone lies a single base off, so this may be a read error. This rearrangement joins TRBV6-1 to TRBJ2-3; D perhaps matches TRBD1 (5 bases). Germline values: CDR1 MNHNS, CDR2 SASEGT. V lost 8 bases, J lost 2 bases, and 11 bases lay in between. The CDR3 has 13 amino acids. This CDR3 is CASRAGYTDTQYF. The CDR3 DNA is TGTGCCAGCCGTGCAGGGTACACAGATACGCAGTATTTT.

This clonotype was observed many times. This CDR3 reads CASSQGAPRSTGELFF. The CDR3 DNA is TGTGCCAGCAGCCAAGGGGCCCCCCGAAGCACCGGGGAGCTGTTTTTT. The rearrangement uses TRBV3-1 and TRBJ2-2, with D uncertain. V was trimmed by 1 base and J by 4 bases, leaving 13 bases between them. The CDR3 is made up of 16 amino acids. Germline V gene sequence: CDR1 LGHDT, CDR2 YNNKEL (reference sequence).

There are many counts of this clonotype. V is TRBV28 and J is TRBJ2-2; maybe TRBD2 (6 bases). The CDR3 length is 16 residues. Germline CDR1 MDHEN, CDR2 SYDVKM. The germline V and J ends were trimmed by 0 bases and 0 bases, with 8 bases remaining between them. The CDR3 nucleotides read TGTGCCAGCAGTTTATGGGGGGACTCGAACACCGGGGAGCTGTTTTTT. Translation gives CASSLWGDSNTGELFF. The full variable domain, in which reference TRBV28 and TRBJ2-2 provide the parts outside the CDR3, is DVKVTQSSRYLVKRTGEKVFLECVQDMDHENMFWYRQDPGLGLRLIYFSYDVKMKEKGDIPEGYSVSREKKERFSLILESASTNQTSMYLCASSLWGDSNTGELFFGEGSRLTVL.

In its sample, this clonotype was seen many times. The V and J genes are TRBV9 and TRBJ2-1, with 13 nucleotides matching TRBD2. This CDR3 comprises 19 residues. J lost 0 bases, V lost 3 bases, and 9 bases had no gene match. Germline CDR1 is SGDLS and CDR2 is YYNGEE. As DNA, the CDR3 is TGTGCCAGCAGCGCCCGAGGGACTAGCGGGACCTACTCCTACAATGAGCAGTTCTTC. Residues: CASSARGTSGTYSYNEQFF.